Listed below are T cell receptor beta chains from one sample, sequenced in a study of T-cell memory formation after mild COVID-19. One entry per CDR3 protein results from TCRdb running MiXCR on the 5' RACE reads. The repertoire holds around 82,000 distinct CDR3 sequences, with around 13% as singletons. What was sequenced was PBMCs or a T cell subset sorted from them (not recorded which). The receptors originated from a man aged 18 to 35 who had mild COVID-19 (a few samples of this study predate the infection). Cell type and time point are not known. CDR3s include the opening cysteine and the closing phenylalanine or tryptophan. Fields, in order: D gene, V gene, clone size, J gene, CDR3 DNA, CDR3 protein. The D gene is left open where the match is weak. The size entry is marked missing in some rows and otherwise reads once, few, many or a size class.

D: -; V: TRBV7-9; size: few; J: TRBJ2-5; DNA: TGTGCCAGCAGTAAACCGGGACCCGCCGGGACCCAGTACTTC; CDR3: CASSKPGPAGTQYF
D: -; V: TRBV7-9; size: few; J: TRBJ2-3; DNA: TGTGCCAGCAGCTTAGCCAGGATCGGGGATACGCAGTATTTT; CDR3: CASSLARIGDTQYF
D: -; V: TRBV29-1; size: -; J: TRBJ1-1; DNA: TGCAGCGTTGCGCTTCTGAACACTGAAGCTTTCTTT; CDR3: CSVALLNTEAFF
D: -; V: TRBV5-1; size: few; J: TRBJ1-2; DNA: TGCGCCAGCGGAATGGGTTGGAGCGATGGCTACACCTTC; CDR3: CASGMGWSDGYTF
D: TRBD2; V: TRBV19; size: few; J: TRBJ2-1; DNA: TGTGCCTCGACTAGCGGGGGCCGGACTTACAATGAGCAGTTCTTC; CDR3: CASTSGGRTYNEQFF
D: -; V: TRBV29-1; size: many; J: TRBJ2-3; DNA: TGCAGCGCCCTGAGGGCTGAAGACACAGATACGCAGTATTTT; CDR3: CSALRAEDTDTQYF
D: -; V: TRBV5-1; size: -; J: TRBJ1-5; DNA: TGCGCCAGCAGCTTGACAGGGCTTAGCAATCAGCCCCAGCATTTT; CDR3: CASSLTGLSNQPQHF
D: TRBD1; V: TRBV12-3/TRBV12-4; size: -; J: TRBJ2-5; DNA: TGTGCCAGCAGGGACAGGGACGTGGAGACCCAGTACTTC; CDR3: CASRDRDVETQYF
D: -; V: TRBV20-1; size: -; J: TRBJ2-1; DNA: TGCAGTGCTAGCCGACTAGTCCGAAACAATGAGCAGTTCTTC; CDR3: CSASRLVRNNEQFF
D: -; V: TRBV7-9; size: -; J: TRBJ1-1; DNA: TGTGCCAGCAGCTTATTTCGGGACACCTTCAACACTGAAGCTTTCTTT; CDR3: CASSLFRDTFNTEAFF
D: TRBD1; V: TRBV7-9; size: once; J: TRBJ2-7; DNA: TGTGCCAGCAGCCCGAAGGACAGGGGACCCTACGAGCAGTACTTC; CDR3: CASSPKDRGPYEQYF
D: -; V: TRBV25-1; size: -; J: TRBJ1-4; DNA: TGTGCCAGCAGTGGCGTCAGGGAAAAACTGTTTTTT; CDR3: CASSGVREKLFF
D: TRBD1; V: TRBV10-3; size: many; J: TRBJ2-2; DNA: TGTGCCATCCAGGACAGGGATGTGACCGGGGAGCTGTTTTTT; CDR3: CAIQDRDVTGELFF
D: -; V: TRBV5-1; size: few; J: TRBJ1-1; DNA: TGCGCCAGCAGCTCCTCAGGCGGTTTGAACACTGAAGCTTTCTTT; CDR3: CASSSSGGLNTEAFF
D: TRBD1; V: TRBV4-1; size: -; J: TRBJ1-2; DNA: TGCGCCAGCAGCCAGTTCGTCACCGGGACAGGAATTCATATCAACTATGGCTACACCTTC; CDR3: CASSQFVTGTGIHINYGYTF
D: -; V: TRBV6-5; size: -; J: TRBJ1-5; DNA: TGTGCCAGCAGACCAGGGGAGGCTAGCAATCAGCCCCAGCATTTT; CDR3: CASRPGEASNQPQHF
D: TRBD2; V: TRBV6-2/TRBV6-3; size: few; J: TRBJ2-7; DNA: TGTGCCAGCAGTCGACTAGCGGGGGGCCGTACATACGAGCAGTACTTC; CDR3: CASSRLAGGRTYEQYF
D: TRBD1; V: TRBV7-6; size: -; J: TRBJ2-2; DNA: TGTGCCAGCAGTTTTAACAGGGGAGAAACCGGGGAGCTGTTTTTT; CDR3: CASSFNRGETGELFF
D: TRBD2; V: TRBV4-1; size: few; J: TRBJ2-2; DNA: TGCGCCAGCAGCCCCCTACTAGCGGGGAGCACCGGGGAGCTGTTTTTT; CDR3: CASSPLLAGSTGELFF
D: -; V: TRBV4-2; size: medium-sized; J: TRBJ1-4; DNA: TGTGCCAGCAGCCAAGAGACAGCTAATGAAAAACTGTTTTTT; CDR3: CASSQETANEKLFF
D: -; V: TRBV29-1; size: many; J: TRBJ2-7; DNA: TGCAGCGTTGCAGAAAGCTCCTACGAGCAGTACTTC; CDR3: CSVAESSYEQYF
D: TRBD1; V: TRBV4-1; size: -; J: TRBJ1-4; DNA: TGCGCCAGCAGCGGGACAGGGGGCTTGAGATCTAATGAAAAACTGTTTTTT; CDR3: CASSGTGGLRSNEKLFF
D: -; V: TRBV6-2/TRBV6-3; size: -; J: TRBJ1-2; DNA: TGTGCCAGCAGTTACGGATATGGCTACACCTTC; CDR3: CASSYGYGYTF
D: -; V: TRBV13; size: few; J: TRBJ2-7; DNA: TGTGCCAGCTCCCAGGGGAATAGTTACGAGCAGTACTTC; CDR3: CASSQGNSYEQYF
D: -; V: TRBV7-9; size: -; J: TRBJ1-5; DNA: TGTGCCAGCAGCGACAGCAATCAGCCCCAGCATTTT; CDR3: CASSDSNQPQHF
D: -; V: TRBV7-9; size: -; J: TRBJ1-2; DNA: TGTGCCAGCAGTTCAACTTTAAGGACGGAAATCTATGGCTACACCTTC; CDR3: CASSSTLRTEIYGYTF
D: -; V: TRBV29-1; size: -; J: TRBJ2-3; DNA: TGCAGCGTTGAAGATTCTGCCCGACCCAGGACAGATACGCAGTATTTT; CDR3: CSVEDSARPRTDTQYF
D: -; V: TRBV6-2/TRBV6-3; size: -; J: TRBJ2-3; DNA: TGTGCCAGCAGTTACGAAGAACCTAGCACAGATACGCAGTATTTT; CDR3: CASSYEEPSTDTQYF
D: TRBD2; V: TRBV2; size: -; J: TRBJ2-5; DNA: TGTGCCAGCAGTGAACTTAGCGGGGGGGCTTCGGAGACCCAGTACTTC; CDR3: CASSELSGGASETQYF
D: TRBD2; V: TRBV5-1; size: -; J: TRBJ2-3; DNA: TGCGCCAGCAACCTTAGAGGCGGGGGGGCCACAGATACGCAGTATTTT; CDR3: CASNLRGGGATDTQYF
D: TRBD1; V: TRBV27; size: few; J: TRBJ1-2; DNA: TGTGCCAGCAGTCCGGGACAGGGGGCGGCGAGCTATGGCTACACCTTC; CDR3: CASSPGQGAASYGYTF
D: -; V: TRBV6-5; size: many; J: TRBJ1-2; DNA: TGTGCCAGCAGTTACTCGGCGGAGTTATCTGGCTACACCTTC; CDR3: CASSYSAELSGYTF
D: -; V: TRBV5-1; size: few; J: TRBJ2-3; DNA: TGCGCCAGCAGCTTGGTTGAGGGGATCGGCGCAAATACGCAGTATTTT; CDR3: CASSLVEGIGANTQYF
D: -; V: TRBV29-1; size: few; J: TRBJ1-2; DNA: TGCAGCGTTTACCGCCAGGGCTACACCTTC; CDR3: CSVYRQGYTF
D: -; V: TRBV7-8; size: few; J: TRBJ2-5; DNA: TGTGCCAGCAGCATCCCAGAGACCCAGTACTTC; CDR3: CASSIPETQYF
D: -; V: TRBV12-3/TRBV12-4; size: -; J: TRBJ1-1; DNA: TGTGCCAGCAGTTTGGGGGGCCACAGTGAAGCTTTCTTT; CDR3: CASSLGGHSEAFF
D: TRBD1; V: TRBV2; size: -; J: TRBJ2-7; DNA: TGTGCCAGCAGTGGACAGGGGAAATGGGACGAGCAGTACTTC; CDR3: CASSGQGKWDEQYF
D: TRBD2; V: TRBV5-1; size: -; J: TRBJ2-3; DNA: TGCGCCAGCAGCTTCGGGACTAGCAGCACAGATACGCAGTATTTT; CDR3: CASSFGTSSTDTQYF
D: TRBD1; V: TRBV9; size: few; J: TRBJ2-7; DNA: TGTGCCAGCAGCTCTACCGGGACAGGGATTTACGAGCAGTACTTC; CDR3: CASSSTGTGIYEQYF
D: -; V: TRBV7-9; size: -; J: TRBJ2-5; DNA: TGTGCCAGCAGCCCCGAAAATGAGAATCGGGAGACCCAGTACTTC; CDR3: CASSPENENRETQYF
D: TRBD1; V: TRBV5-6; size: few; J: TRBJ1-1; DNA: TGTGCCAGCAGCACCAGGGGGGGTTGGATCACTGAAGCTTTCTTT; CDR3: CASSTRGGWITEAFF
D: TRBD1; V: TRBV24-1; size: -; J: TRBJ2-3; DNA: TGTGCCACCATCTTCGGACAGGGTCTTTCAGATACGCAGTATTTT; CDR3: CATIFGQGLSDTQYF
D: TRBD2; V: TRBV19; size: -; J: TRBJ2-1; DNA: TGTGCCAGCAGGACTAGCGGGGGGAACAATGAGCAGTTCTTC; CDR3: CASRTSGGNNEQFF
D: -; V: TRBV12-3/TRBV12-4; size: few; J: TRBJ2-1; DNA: TGTGCCAGCACCTTCATCCGGGGAATACACAATGAGCAGTTCTTC; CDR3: CASTFIRGIHNEQFF
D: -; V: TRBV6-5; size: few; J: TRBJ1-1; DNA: TGTGCCAGCAGTTACGGTCCCCAGAGGGAAGCTTTCTTT; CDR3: CASSYGPQREAFF
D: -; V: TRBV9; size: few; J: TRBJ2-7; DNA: TGTGCCAGCAGCGTAGTCGACAGCGAGCAGTACTTC; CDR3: CASSVVDSEQYF
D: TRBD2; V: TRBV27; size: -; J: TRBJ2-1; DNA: TGTGCCAGCAGTCATAGCGGGGGGGCCCATGAGCAGTTCTTC; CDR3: CASSHSGGAHEQFF
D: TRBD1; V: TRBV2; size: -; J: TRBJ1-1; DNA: TGTGCCAGTTCGGACAGGCTATCATTTGAAGCTTTCTTT; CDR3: CASSDRLSFEAFF
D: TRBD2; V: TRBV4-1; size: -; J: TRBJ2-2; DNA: TGCGCCAGCAGCCTGAGACTAGCGGGGGGTTGGACCGGGGAGCTGTTTTTT; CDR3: CASSLRLAGGWTGELFF
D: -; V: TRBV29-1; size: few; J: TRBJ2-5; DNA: TGCAGCGTTGAGGGACGGTGGCAAGAGACCCAGTACTTC; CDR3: CSVEGRWQETQYF
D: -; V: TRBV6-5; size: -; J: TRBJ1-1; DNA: TGTGCCAGCAGTTACAACGGAAACACTGAAGCTTTCTTT; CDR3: CASSYNGNTEAFF
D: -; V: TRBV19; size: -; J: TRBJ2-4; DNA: TGTGCCAGCTTGGGACAACAAAACATTCAGTACTTC; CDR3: CASLGQQNIQYF
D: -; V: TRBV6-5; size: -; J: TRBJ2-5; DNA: TGTGCCAGCAGTCTAACCACCCAAGAGACCCAGTACTTC; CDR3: CASSLTTQETQYF